A single sample is the source of the 27 T cell receptor beta chains below, sequenced in a study of T cells in Graves' hyperthyroidism and ophthalmopathy. The source material, RNA transcripts, was used to amplify TCR beta CDR3 regions. The study used the HTBI primer set for a first-round RT-PCR of the TCR CDR3. TCRdb fed the multiplex PCR reads into MiXCR, producing one record per CDR3 protein. The sample includes 200,000 to 300,000 distinct CDR3 sequences, 16% of them seen just once. Sequencing was carried out using blood. The receptors here all came from a woman under 30 with Graves' ophthalmopathy.

This clonotype was found many times. V usage is TRBV2 and J usage is TRBJ1-2, with TRBD1 matching over 10 bases. The CDR3 consists of 15 residues. V shed 8 bases, J shed 7 bases, and the junction held 13 bases outside the gene matches. Germline V gene sequence: CDR1 SNHLY, CDR2 FYNNEI. The CDR3 DNA is TGTGCCAGCGCCAAGGGGGACAGGGGAGCCTCTGGCTACACCTTC. Protein sequence: CASAKGDRGASGYTF. Full variable domain (missing parts from reference TRBV2 and TRBJ1-2): EPEVTQTPSHQVTQMGQEVILRCVPISNHLYFYWYRQILGQKVEFLVSFYNNEISEKSEIFDDQFSVERPDGSNFTLKIRSTKLEDSAMYFCASAKGDRGASGYTFGSGTRLTVV.

This clonotype appeared many times. The rearrangement uses TRBV28 and TRBJ1-5; tentatively, D is TRBD1 (5 bases). V was cut by 0 bases and J by 1 base, with 10 bases left in between. Germline-derived CDR1 and CDR2 are MDHEN and SYDVKM. This CDR3 contains 16 residues. CDR3 loop: CASSLWGGTSNQPQHF. The CDR3 bases are TGTGCCAGCAGTTTATGGGGGGGGACGAGCAATCAGCCCCAGCATTTT.

Remarks on this clonotype: A much larger clone differs from this one at a single base, so this may be a read error. The chain combines TRBV19 with TRBJ2-5; D possibly corresponds to TRBD2 (7 bases). This CDR3 has 15 residues. Trimming shortened V by 6 bases and J by 6 bases, and 20 bases separated the two germline ends. Germline values: CDR1 LNHDA, CDR2 SQIVND (reference sequence). The CDR3 protein is CASSRRGGEYKTQYF. The CDR3 DNA reads TGTGCCAGTAGCCGGAGGGGGGGCGAGTATAAGACCCAGTACTTC.

The chain combines TRBV20-1 with TRBJ2-5; 15 positions agree with TRBD2. The V gene's germline CDR1 is DFQATT and CDR2 SNEGSKA (reference sequence). V lost 4 bases, J lost 4 bases, and 10 bases stayed unmatched. This CDR3 has 17 residues. CDR3 in DNA: TGCAGTGCTAAAGGACTAGCGGGAGGGCCCGTTTTAGAGACCCAGTACTTC. Protein sequence: CSAKGLAGGPVLETQYF.

In its sample, this clonotype was seen many times. This sequence joins TRBV6-1 and TRBJ1-2; TRBD1 is a possible D gene (5 bases). V lost 5 bases to trimming and J lost 8 bases, with 9 bases between them. CDR1 is MNHNS, CDR2 SASEGT, per germline. This CDR3 has 11 residues. The CDR3 sequence: CASSSGDGYTF. The CDR3 nucleotides read TGTGCCAGCAGTTCGGGGGACGGCTACACCTTC.

The table lists this clonotype with many counts. V gene TRBV7-9 combines with J gene TRBJ1-5, with D unclear. CDR1 is SEHNR, CDR2 FQNEAQ, per germline (reference sequence). CDR3 length: 15 residues. V gave up 1 base and J gave up 1 base, with 8 bases separating them. The DNA for the CDR3 is TGTGCCAGCAGCTTAGAGTCAGGAAGCAATCAGCCCCAGCATTTT. This gives the protein CASSLESGSNQPQHF.

This clonotype has a count of ten or more. The chain joins TRBV5-1 to TRBJ1-4; D ambiguous. The CDR3 spans 14 residues. CDR1 is SGHRS and CDR2 is YFSETQ in the germline V gene. Trimming stripped 8 bases from V and 6 bases from J, with 17 bases between. In nucleotides, the CDR3 is TGCGCCAGTGGTACGGCCCCAATGGATGAAAAACTGTTTTTT. Translation gives CASGTAPMDEKLFF.

This clonotype was recorded at least ten times. The rearrangement uses TRBV18 and TRBJ2-1, with D possibly being TRBD2 (5 bases). The germline V and J ends were trimmed by 4 bases and 7 bases, with 11 bases remaining between them. Germline assignment: CDR1 KGHSH and CDR2 LQKENI. There are 13 residues in the CDR3. The CDR3 DNA follows: TGTGCCAGCTCACAAGGACTCGATAATGAGCAGTTCTTC. Translating gives CASSQGLDNEQFF. The full variable domain, completed using reference TRBV18 and TRBJ2-1, is NAGVMQNPRHLVRRRGQEARLRCSPMKGHSHVYWYRQLPEEGLKFMVYLQKENIIDESGMPKERFSAEFPKEGPSILRIQQVVRGDSAAYFCASSQGLDNEQFFGPGTRLTVL.

At least ten counts were recorded for this clonotype. J is TRBJ1-3 and V is TRBV6-5; D unresolved. The germline CDR1 and CDR2 sequences are MNHEY and SVGAGI. Trimming took 7 bases from V and 4 from J, leaving 5 bases between them. CDR3 length: 11 residues. CDR3 sequence: CASTFGNTIYF. The CDR3 nucleotides read TGTGCCAGCACGTTCGGAAACACCATATATTTT.

This clonotype was picked up many times. The chain links TRBV5-1 to TRBJ1-1; 7 bases are a match to TRBD1. The CDR3 extends over 15 amino acids. V trimming: 1 base; J trimming: 5 bases; junction bases outside the gene matches: 8. Per germline, CDR1 SGHRS and CDR2 YFSETQ. The CDR3 protein is CASSLMGQLGTEAFF. In DNA form, the CDR3 reads TGCGCCAGCAGCTTGATGGGACAGTTGGGGACTGAAGCTTTCTTT.

The chain joins TRBV15 to TRBJ1-5; TRBD1 is a possible D gene (5 bases). V lost 0 bases and J lost 4, with 10 bases in between. Germline-derived CDR1 and CDR2 are LNHNV and YYDKDF (reference sequence). This CDR3 is 15 amino acids long. The CDR3 spells CATSRDGRGNQPQHF. CDR3 nucleotides: TGTGCCACCAGCAGAGATGGGCGGGGGAATCAGCCCCAGCATTTT. Combining the CDR3 with reference TRBV15 and TRBJ1-5 gives the whole variable domain DAMVIQNPRYQVTQFGKPVTLSCSQTLNHNVMYWYQQKSSQAPKLLFHYYDKDFNNEADTPDNFQSRRPNTSFCFLDIRSPGLGDTAMYLCATSRDGRGNQPQHFGDGTRLSIL.

This chain links TRBV7-2 with TRBJ2-5; either TRBD1 or TRBD2 may supply D (5 bases each). The germline V gene encodes CDR1 SGHTA and CDR2 FQGNSA. This CDR3 has 15 amino acids. The V gene lost 7 bases and the J gene lost 5 bases, with 20 bases spanning the gap. CDR3 coding DNA: TGTGCCAGCAACGAGTCGGGGCTCAACAAGGAGACCCAGTACTTC. Protein sequence: CASNESGLNKETQYF. The full variable domain, completed using reference TRBV7-2 and TRBJ2-5, is GAGVSQSPSNKVTEKGKDVELRCDPISGHTALYWYRQSLGQGLEFLIYFQGNSAPDKSGLPSDRFSAERTGGSVSTLTIQRTQQEDSAVYLCASNESGLNKETQYFGPGTRLLVL.

This clonotype was counted ten times or more. The chain employs TRBV30 and TRBJ2-1; weak D call: TRBD1 (6 bases). This CDR3 has 16 amino acids. Between the trimmed V and J ends, which lost 3 bases and 3 bases, there was a span of 18 bases. Germline V CDR1 and CDR2: GTSNPN, SVGIG (reference sequence). The DNA of the CDR3 is TGTGCCTGGAGGGCTTTTGGGGGCCGGGACTACAATGAGCAGTTCTTC. Translation gives CAWRAFGGRDYNEQFF.

This clonotype was seen at least ten times. The rearrangement links TRBV20-1 to TRBJ1-1; no reliable D call. V was cut by 5 bases and J by 3 bases, with 1 base left in between. The CDR3 spans 9 residues. Per germline, CDR1 DFQATT and CDR2 SNEGSKA (reference sequence). The CDR3 is CSADTEAFF. The CDR3 bases are TGCAGTGCTGACACTGAAGCTTTCTTT.

This clonotype was recorded at least ten times. The J gene is TRBJ1-1, the V gene TRBV2; unclear D gene. Per the germline V gene, CDR1 is SNHLY and CDR2 is FYNNEI. CDR3 length: 13 residues. Between the trimmed V and J ends, which lost 11 bases and 1 base, there was a span of 14 bases. In nucleotides, the CDR3 is TGTGCCGGGCTGGGTAGGCAGAACACTGAAGCTTTCTTT. As protein: CAGLGRQNTEAFF.

The table lists this clonotype with many counts. The gene calls are TRBV20-1 and TRBJ1-6; no reliable D call. This CDR3 contains 14 residues. Trimming left V 2 bases short and J 11 bases short, with 16 bases between. CDR1 is DFQATT and CDR2 is SNEGSKA in the germline V gene (reference sequence). In nucleotides, the CDR3 is TGCAGTGCTAGACAAGGGCCCCGCGTGACACCCCTCCACTTT. Translating gives CSARQGPRVTPLHF.

The table lists this clonotype with many counts. The chain recombines TRBV7-6 with TRBJ2-1; the match to TRBD2 covers 10 bases. CDR1 and CDR2 from the germline V gene are SGHVS and FNYEAQ. The V gene end was trimmed by 0 bases and the J gene end by 8 bases; junction bases not matched to a gene: 1. There are 14 residues in the CDR3. CDR3: CASSLASGRDEQFF. CDR3 in DNA: TGTGCCAGCAGCTTAGCCAGCGGGAGGGATGAGCAGTTCTTC.

V and J are TRBV20-1 and TRBJ2-5, with 13 bases fitting TRBD2. Trimming removed 5 bases from V and 12 bases from J; junction bases left unmatched: 6. The germline V gene has CDR1 DFQATT and CDR2 SNEGSKA (reference sequence). The CDR3 is made up of 12 amino acids. CDR3 residues: CSAWTSGSLEYF. In DNA form, the CDR3 reads TGCAGTGCTTGGACTAGCGGGAGCCTCGAGTACTTC.

This clonotype was observed many times. The chain has TRBV20-1 and TRBJ1-6, with D possibly being TRBD1 (5 bases). Trimming shortened V by 3 bases and J by 8 bases, and 11 bases separated the two germline ends. The CDR3 has 13 residues. CDR1 is DFQATT and CDR2 is SNEGSKA in the germline V gene (reference sequence). CDR3 amino acids: CSASPDSHSPLHF. The CDR3 nucleotides are TGCAGTGCTAGTCCAGACAGCCATTCACCCCTCCACTTT.

The sample holds many counts of this clonotype. The rearrangement links TRBV12-3 or TRBV12-4 to TRBJ2-1, with a tentative D call TRBD2 (6 bases). The CDR3 totals 15 residues. Trimming pared 3 bases from V and 5 bases from J, leaving 14 bases between. CDR3 region: CASSLNSGGNNEQFF. CDR3 coding DNA: TGTGCCAGCAGTTTGAATAGCGGAGGAAACAATGAGCAGTTCTTC.

On this clonotype itself: A much larger clonotype is one base distant, so this may be a read error. The chain uses TRBV30 and TRBJ2-7; TRBD1 matches at 9 bases. The germline V gene has CDR1 GTSNPN and CDR2 SVGIG (reference sequence). Unmatched junction bases numbered 4, after V lost 1 base and J lost 6 bases. This CDR3 contains 13 residues. The CDR3 loop reads CAWSEGQGCEQYF. DNA for the CDR3: TGTGCCTGGAGTGAGGGACAGGGCTGCGAGCAGTACTTC.

The J gene is TRBJ2-3, the V gene TRBV6-1; 16 bases align to TRBD2. The CDR3 contains 18 residues. The junction had 11 bases not matched to a gene; V was cut back by 6 bases and J by 5 bases. Germline CDR1 MNHNS, CDR2 SASEGT. The CDR3 protein is CASRDYGTSGGALDTQYF. CDR3 nucleotides: TGTGCCAGCAGGGACTACGGGACTAGCGGGGGGGCCTTAGATACGCAGTATTTT.

This clonotype occurred many times. The chain couples TRBV5-1 to TRBJ2-1; 11 bases align to TRBD2. Germline CDR1 is SGHRS and CDR2 is YFSETQ. V shed 9 bases and J 2 bases; nucleotides not matched to a gene: 4. The CDR3 has 14 amino acids. The CDR3, as DNA: TGCGCCACCTCGACTAGCGGGACCTACAATGAGCAGTTCTTC. It codes for CATSTSGTYNEQFF.

This clonotype was picked up many times. This rearrangement joins TRBV7-2 to TRBJ2-1; 9 bases are shared with TRBD2. Losses at the gene ends were 2 bases for V and 4 bases for J; bases not matched to a gene: 6. Germline lookup yields CDR1 SGHTA and CDR2 FQGNSA. CDR3 size: 16 residues. The CDR3 coding sequence is TGTGCCAGCAGCTTAAGTTGGAGCGGGGGGTACAATGAGCAGTTCTTC. Translated: CASSLSWSGGYNEQFF.

The chain has TRBV20-1 and TRBJ1-4, with 8 bases that match TRBD1. Germline assignment: CDR1 DFQATT and CDR2 SNEGSKA (reference sequence). J gave up 5 bases and V 0 bases, and 8 bases lay outside the gene matches. The CDR3 covers 16 residues. CDR3 sequence: CSARDGQGAINEKLFF. The CDR3, as DNA: TGCAGTGCTAGAGATGGGCAGGGGGCCATCAATGAAAAACTGTTTTTT.

This clonotype has at least ten counts. This chain links TRBV7-9 with TRBJ2-1, with D perhaps TRBD2 (6 bases). This CDR3 region has 14 residues. Germline lookup yields CDR1 SEHNR and CDR2 FQNEAQ (reference sequence). V was trimmed by 7 bases and J by 15 bases, leaving 25 bases between them. CDR3 protein: CASKVGSEGPQPFF. CDR3 nucleotides: TGTGCCAGCAAAGTGGGTTCGGAGGGCCCGCAGCCGTTCTTC.

This clonotype appeared many times. The chain carries TRBV4-2 and TRBJ2-7; 11 bases map to TRBD2. The CDR3 covers 15 residues. J gave up 0 bases and V 4 bases, and 2 bases lay outside the gene matches. Germline CDR1 LGHNA, CDR2 YNFKEQ. DNA for the CDR3: TGTGCCAGCAGCCCGACTAGCGGGGCCTCCTACGAGCAGTACTTC. Amino acids: CASSPTSGASYEQYF.